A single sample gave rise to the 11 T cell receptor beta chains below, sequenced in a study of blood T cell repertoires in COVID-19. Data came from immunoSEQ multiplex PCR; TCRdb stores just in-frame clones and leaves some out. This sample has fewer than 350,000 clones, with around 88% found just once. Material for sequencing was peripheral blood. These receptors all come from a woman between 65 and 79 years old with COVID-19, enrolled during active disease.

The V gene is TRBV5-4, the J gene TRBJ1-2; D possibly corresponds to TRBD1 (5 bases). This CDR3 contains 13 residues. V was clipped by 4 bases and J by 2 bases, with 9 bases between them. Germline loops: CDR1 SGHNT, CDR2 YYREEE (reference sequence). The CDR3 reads CASSPGGNYGYTF. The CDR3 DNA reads TGTGCCAGCAGCCCGGGGGGGAACTATGGCTACACCTTC.

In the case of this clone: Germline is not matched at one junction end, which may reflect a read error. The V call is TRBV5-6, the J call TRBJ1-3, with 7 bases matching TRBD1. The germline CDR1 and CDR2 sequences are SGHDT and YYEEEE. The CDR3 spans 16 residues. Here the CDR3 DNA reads TGTGCCAGCAGTTTGGGACAGCTATTCTCTGGAAACACCATATATTTT. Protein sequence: CASSLGQLFSGNTIYF. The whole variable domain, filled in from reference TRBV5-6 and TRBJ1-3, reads DAGVTQSPTHLIKTRGQQVTLRCSPKSGHDTVSWYQQALGQGPQFIFQYYEEEERQRGNFPDRFSGHQFPNYSSELNVNALLLGDSALYLCASSLGQLFSGNTIYFGEGSWLTVV.

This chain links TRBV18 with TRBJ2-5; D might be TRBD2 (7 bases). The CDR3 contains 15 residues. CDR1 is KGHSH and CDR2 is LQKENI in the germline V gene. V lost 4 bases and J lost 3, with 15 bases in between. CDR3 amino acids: CASSRMGGAEETQYF. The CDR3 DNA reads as TGTGCCAGCTCACGAATGGGGGGGGCAGAAGAGACCCAGTACTTC.

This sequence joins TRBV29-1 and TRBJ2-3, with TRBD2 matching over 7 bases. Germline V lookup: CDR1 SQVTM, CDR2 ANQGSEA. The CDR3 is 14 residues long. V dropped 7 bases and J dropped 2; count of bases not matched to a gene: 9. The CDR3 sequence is CSGGGGFYTDTQYF. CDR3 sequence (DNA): TGCAGCGGCGGGGGAGGGTTCTACACAGATACGCAGTATTTT.

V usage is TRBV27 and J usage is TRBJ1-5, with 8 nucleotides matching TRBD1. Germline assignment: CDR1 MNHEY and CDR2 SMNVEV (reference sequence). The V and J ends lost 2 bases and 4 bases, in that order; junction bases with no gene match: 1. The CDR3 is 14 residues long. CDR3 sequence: CASSLQGANQPQHF. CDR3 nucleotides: TGTGCCAGCAGTTTACAGGGGGCAAATCAGCCCCAGCATTTT.

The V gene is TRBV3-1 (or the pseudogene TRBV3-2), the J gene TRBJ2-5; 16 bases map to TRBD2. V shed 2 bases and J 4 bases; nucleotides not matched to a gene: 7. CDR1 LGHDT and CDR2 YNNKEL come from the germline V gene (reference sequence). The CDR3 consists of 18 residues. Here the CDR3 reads CASSQPGLAGGRRETQYF. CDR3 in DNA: TGTGCCAGCAGCCAACCGGGACTAGCGGGGGGGCGGAGAGAGACCCAGTACTTC.

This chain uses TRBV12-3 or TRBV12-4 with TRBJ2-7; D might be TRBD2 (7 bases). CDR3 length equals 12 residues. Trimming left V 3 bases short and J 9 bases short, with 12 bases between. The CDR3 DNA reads TGTGCCAGCAGTTTTGGAAGGGGGGGGCAGTACTTC. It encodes CASSFGRGGQYF.

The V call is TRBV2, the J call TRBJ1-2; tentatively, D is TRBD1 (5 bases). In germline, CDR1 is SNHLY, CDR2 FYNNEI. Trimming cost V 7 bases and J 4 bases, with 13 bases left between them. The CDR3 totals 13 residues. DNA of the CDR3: TGTGCCAGCACCTTCGACAGTTCCTATGGCTACACCTTC. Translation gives CASTFDSSYGYTF.

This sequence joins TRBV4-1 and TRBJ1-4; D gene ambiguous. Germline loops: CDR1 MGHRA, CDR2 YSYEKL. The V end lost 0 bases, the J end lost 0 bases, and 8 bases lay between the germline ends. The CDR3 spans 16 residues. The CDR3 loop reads CASSQDKGATNEKLFF. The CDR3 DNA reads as TGCGCCAGCAGCCAAGATAAGGGAGCAACTAATGAAAAACTGTTTTTT.

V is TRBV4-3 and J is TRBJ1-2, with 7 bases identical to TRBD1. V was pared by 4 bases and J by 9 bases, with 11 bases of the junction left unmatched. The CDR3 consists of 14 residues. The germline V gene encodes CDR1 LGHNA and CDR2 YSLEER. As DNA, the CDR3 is TGCGCCAGCAGCCTGTTCCTCAGGGACAGTAGCTACACCTTC. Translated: CASSLFLRDSSYTF.

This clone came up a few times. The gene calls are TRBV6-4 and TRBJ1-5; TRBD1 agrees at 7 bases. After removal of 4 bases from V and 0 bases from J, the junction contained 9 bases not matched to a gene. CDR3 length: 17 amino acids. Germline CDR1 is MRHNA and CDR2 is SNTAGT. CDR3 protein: CASSGPTGQHSNQPQHF. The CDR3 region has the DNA TGTGCCAGCAGTGGCCCGACAGGGCAACATAGCAATCAGCCCCAGCATTTT.